This T cell receptor beta chain comes out of a study of blood T cell repertoires in COVID-19. Study at large: T cells, B-cell-depleted T cells, or PBMCs provided the cDNA or gDNA that served as material.

This clone appeared a few times. The CDR3 is 19 residues long. With 4 bases clipped from V and 7 bases from J, the junction kept 18 bases outside the gene matches. Germline V gene data show CDR1 as SGHTA and CDR2 as FQGNSA. Clones were sequenced by immunoSEQ multiplex PCR, and TCRdb holds only the in-frame ones, with some missing. This sample has some 150,000 clones, with around 85% found just once. This TCR derives from a woman at least 80 years old with acute or convalescent COVID-19. J is TRBJ1-4 and V is TRBV7-2; 10 positions match TRBD1. Material: peripheral blood. CDR3 bases: TGTGCCAGCAGCTCTCAGATTAGTACGACAGGGGGCACAGGTGAAAAACTGTTTTTT. This codes for CASSSQISTTGGTGEKLFF.